Listed here are 11 T cell receptor beta chains from one sample, sequenced in a study of control samples from healthy donors and cancer patients. The assay was immunoSEQ multiplex PCR, and TCRdb's table has in-frame clones only and misses some. The table includes around 100,000 clones, roughly 91% detected once. The sequenced sample consisted of PBMCs. The receptor source for this set is a man between 60 and 75 years old with lung cancer.

The V call is TRBV5-1, the J call TRBJ1-2; D is undetermined. Germline lookup yields CDR1 SGHRS and CDR2 YFSETQ. V lost 5 bases to trimming and J lost 2 bases, with 7 bases between them. This CDR3 comprises 12 residues. The CDR3 coding sequence is TGCGCCAGCAGTCCGGACAACTATGGCTACACCTTC. This sequence encodes CASSPDNYGYTF. The full variable domain, with the rest looked up from reference TRBV5-1 and TRBJ1-2, is KAGVTQTPRYLIKTRGQQVTLSCSPISGHRSVSWYQQTPGQGLQFLFEYFSETQRNKGNFPGRFSGRQFSNSRSEMNVSTLELGDSALYLCASSPDNYGYTFGSGTRLTVV.

This rearrangement joins TRBV30 to TRBJ2-3, with D unclear. The V end was cut by 5 bases, the J end by 0 bases, with 9 bases between. Germline CDR1 is GTSNPN and CDR2 is SVGIG (reference sequence). CDR3 length: 13 residues. The CDR3 region has the DNA TGTGCCTGGGAATCAACTAGCACAGATACGCAGTATTTT. This translates into CAWESTSTDTQYF.

The chain is built from TRBV30 and TRBJ1-1; 7 bases are shared with TRBD1. V lost 2 bases and J lost 4; bases outside the gene matches: 10. CDR3 length equals 15 residues. Germline CDR1 reads GTSNPN; CDR2 reads SVGIG (reference sequence). CDR3 sequence reads: CAWSIPTGRATEAFF. The CDR3 coding sequence is TGTGCCTGGAGTATCCCGACAGGGAGGGCCACTGAAGCTTTCTTT.

The chain employs TRBV10-3 and TRBJ1-6, with 9 bases aligning to TRBD1. CDR1 ENHRY and CDR2 SYGVKD come from the germline V gene. This CDR3 is 18 amino acids long. Trimming removed 3 bases from V and 1 base from J; junction bases left unmatched: 7. Here the CDR3 reads CAISDPIGTGSYNSPLHF. The DNA for the CDR3 is TGTGCCATCAGTGACCCCATAGGGACAGGGTCCTATAATTCACCCCTCCACTTT.

CDR3 region: CASSLASGYSGNTIYF. For the CDR3, the DNA is TGTGCCAGCAGCTTGGCCTCGGGGTACTCTGGAAACACCATATATTTT. V is TRBV5-6 and J is TRBJ1-3; no clear D. CDR1 is SGHDT and CDR2 is YYEEEE in the germline V gene. The V end was cut by 0 bases, the J end by 0 bases, with 10 bases between. The CDR3 consists of 16 residues.

The chain is built from TRBV27 and TRBJ2-3, with unresolved D. Trimming shortened V by 0 bases and J by 4 bases, and 5 bases separated the two germline ends. This CDR3 region has 13 residues. The germline gives CDR1 MNHEY, CDR2 SMNVEV (reference sequence). This CDR3 reads CASSLSFADTQYF. CDR3 nucleotide sequence: TGTGCCAGCAGTTTATCTTTCGCAGATACGCAGTATTTT.

Many counts were recorded for this clone. The V gene is TRBV7-9, the J gene TRBJ2-5; D gene unclear. Between the trimmed V and J ends, which lost 1 base and 2 bases, there was a span of 8 bases. Germline V gene lookup returns CDR1 SEHNR and CDR2 FQNEAQ (reference sequence). The CDR3 is 14 residues long. DNA of the CDR3: TGTGCCAGCAGCTTAGAATCCAGACAAGAGACCCAGTACTTC. Amino acid sequence: CASSLESRQETQYF.

The chain is built from TRBV25-1 and TRBJ2-5; TRBD1 agrees at 8 bases. In germline, CDR1 is MGHDK, CDR2 SYGVNS. The CDR3 has 12 amino acids. V shed 4 bases, J shed 7 bases, and the junction held 2 bases outside the gene matches. The DNA for the CDR3 is TGTGCCAGCAGTGTACAGGGGGGGACCCAGTACTTC. Translating it yields CASSVQGGTQYF.

The chain links TRBV7-9 to TRBJ1-6, with D hard to call. The CDR3 loop spans 18 amino acids. Trimming took 5 bases from V and 0 from J, leaving 17 bases between them. Looked up from germline, CDR1 is SEHNR and CDR2 is FQNEAQ (reference sequence). The CDR3 loop reads CASSPPPGHVSYNSPLHF. The CDR3 DNA sequence: TGTGCCAGCAGCCCCCCCCCAGGCCATGTCTCCTATAATTCACCCCTCCACTTT.

The chain recombines TRBV7-9 with TRBJ1-2, with 11 bases aligning to TRBD1. Germline loops: CDR1 SEHNR, CDR2 FQNEAQ (reference sequence). The CDR3 contains 14 residues. J gave up 4 bases and V 3 bases, and 1 base lay outside the gene matches. CDR3 amino acids: CASSFGTGGYGYTF. The DNA of the CDR3 is TGTGCCAGCAGCTTTGGGACAGGGGGCTATGGCTACACCTTC.

The rearrangement joins TRBV9 to TRBJ1-6, with no clear D. The CDR3 contains 14 residues. Germline values: CDR1 SGDLS, CDR2 YYNGEE. V dropped 0 bases and J dropped 9 bases, with 10 bases sitting between them. The CDR3 nucleotides read TGTGCCAGCAGCGTAGCACCAGAGGCTTCACCCCTCCACTTT. Encoded protein: CASSVAPEASPLHF.